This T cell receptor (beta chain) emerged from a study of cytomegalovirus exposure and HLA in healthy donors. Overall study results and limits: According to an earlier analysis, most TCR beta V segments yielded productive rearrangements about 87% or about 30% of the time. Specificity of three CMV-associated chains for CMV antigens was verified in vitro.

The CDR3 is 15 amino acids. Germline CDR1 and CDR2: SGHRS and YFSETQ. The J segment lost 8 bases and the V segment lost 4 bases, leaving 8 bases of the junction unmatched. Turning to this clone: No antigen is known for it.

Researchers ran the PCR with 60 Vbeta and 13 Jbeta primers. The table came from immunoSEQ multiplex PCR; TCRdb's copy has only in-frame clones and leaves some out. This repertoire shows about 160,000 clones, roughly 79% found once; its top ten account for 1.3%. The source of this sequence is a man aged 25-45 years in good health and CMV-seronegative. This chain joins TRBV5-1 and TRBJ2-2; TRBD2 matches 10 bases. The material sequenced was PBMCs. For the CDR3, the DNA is TGCGCCAGCAGCCGTAGCGGACTAGCGGCGGGGGAGCTGTTTTTT. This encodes CASSRSGLAAGELFF.